A selection of T cell receptor beta chains follows, all from one sample in a study of tumor and adjacent non-tumor tissue in lung cancer. In TCRdb, the multiplex PCR reads were re-called with MiXCR into one record per CDR3 protein. Here the sample spans 65,000 to 95,000 distinct CDR3 sequences, 65% to 75% being singletons. The sample taken for sequencing was lung tumor tissue. The receptor set was obtained from a woman between 65 and 79 years old with non-small cell lung cancer. Each CDR3 is given with its conserved first and last residue. Fields, in order: V gene, D gene, clone size, J gene, CDR3 protein, CDR3 DNA. The D gene is left open where the match is weak. Where a row states a size, it is once, few, many or the class of an expanded clone; other rows omit it.

V: TRBV10-1; D: .; size: .; J: TRBJ1-1; CDR3: CASSESGSAEAFF; DNA: TGCGCAAGCAGTGAGTCGGGGAGCGCAGAAGCTTTCTTT
V: TRBV10-3; D: TRBD1; size: .; J: TRBJ2-1; CDR3: CAIKGDRETNEQFF; DNA: TGCGCCATCAAAGGGGACAGGGAAACCAATGAGCAGTTCTTC
V: TRBV6-6; D: .; size: .; J: TRBJ1-1; CDR3: CASSYLIGHMNTVAFF; DNA: TGTGCCAGCAGTTATCTTATAGGCCACATGAACACTGTAGCCTTCTTT
V: TRBV12-3/TRBV12-4; D: .; size: .; J: TRBJ2-7; CDR3: CASSLMGAYEWYF; DNA: TGTGCCAGCAGTTTAATGGGGGCCTACGAGTGGTACTTC
V: TRBV9; D: .; size: .; J: TRBJ2-5; CDR3: CASSEQGVRETQYF; DNA: TGTGCCAGCAGTGAACAGGGAGTCCGAGAGACCCAGTACTTC
V: TRBV7-3; D: .; size: few; J: TRBJ2-3; CDR3: CASSSERSTDTQYF; DNA: TGTGCCAGCAGCTCTGAGCGATCCACAGATACGCAGTATTTT
V: TRBV11-3; D: .; size: few; J: TRBJ2-7; CDR3: CASSLDRDYEQYF; DNA: TGTGCCAGCAGCCTGGACAGAGACTACGAGCAGTACTTC
V: TRBV4-1; D: .; size: .; J: TRBJ2-7; CDR3: CASSQPGGVWTEEQYF; DNA: TGCGCCAGCAGCCAACCCGGGGGTGTATGGACTGAGGAGCAGTACTTC
V: TRBV29-1; D: .; size: many; J: TRBJ2-1; CDR3: CSVTRAYNEQFF; DNA: TGCAGCGTCACCAGGGCCTACAATGAGCAGTTCTTC
V: TRBV12-3/TRBV12-4; D: TRBD1; size: many; J: TRBJ1-5; CDR3: CASSLVDRGLMQPQHF; DNA: TGTGCCAGCAGTTTAGTAGACAGGGGGCTTATGCAGCCCCAGCATTTT
V: TRBV20-1; D: .; size: many; J: TRBJ2-7; CDR3: CSASFGQQEQYF; DNA: TGCAGTGCTAGTTTCGGACAGCAGGAGCAGTACTTC
V: TRBV7-8; D: .; size: once; J: TRBJ2-1; CDR3: CASSLVGVPGNEQFF; DNA: TGTGCCAGCAGCCTAGTGGGAGTGCCTGGGAATGAGCAGTTCTTC
V: TRBV6-1; D: .; size: medium-sized; J: TRBJ2-2; CDR3: CASSEMSYPGELFF; DNA: TGTGCCAGCAGTGAAATGTCCTATCCCGGGGAGCTGTTTTTT
V: TRBV5-8; D: .; size: few; J: TRBJ2-2; CDR3: CASSLGAPGRKTGELFF; DNA: TGTGCCAGCAGCTTGGGGGCCCCGGGACGGAAGACCGGGGAGCTGTTTTTT
V: TRBV18; D: .; size: .; J: TRBJ2-7; CDR3: CASSPRTEPYEQYF; DNA: TGTGCCAGCTCACCACGGACGGAGCCCTACGAGCAGTACTTC
V: TRBV7-9; D: .; size: many; J: TRBJ1-4; CDR3: CASSLTDKLNEKLFF; DNA: TGTGCCAGCAGCTTAACGGACAAGCTTAATGAAAAACTGTTTTTT
V: TRBV11-1; D: .; size: .; J: TRBJ2-3; CDR3: CASSLSVTDTQYF; DNA: TGTGCCAGTAGCTTATCAGTCACAGATACGCAGTATTTT
V: TRBV10-3; D: TRBD1; size: .; J: TRBJ1-2; CDR3: CAISAGPGTGYYGSTF; DNA: TGTGCCATCAGTGCTGGTCCAGGGACAGGGTACTATGGCTCCACCTTC
V: TRBV4-1; D: .; size: many; J: TRBJ1-5; CDR3: CASSQVEDNQPQHF; DNA: TGCGCCAGCAGCCAAGTGGAGGATAATCAGCCCCAGCATTTT
V: TRBV2; D: .; size: once; J: TRBJ2-7; CDR3: CASSGLGYVQYF; DNA: TGTGCCAGCAGTGGATTGGGTTACGTGCAGTACTTC
V: TRBV30; D: .; size: many; J: TRBJ2-7; CDR3: CAWRMKQYF; DNA: TGTGCCTGGAGGATGAAGCAGTACTTC
V: TRBV20-1; D: .; size: once; J: TRBJ1-3; CDR3: CSVSSQAPYSGNTIYF; DNA: TGCAGTGTTAGTTCGCAGGCCCCCTACTCTGGAAACACCATATATTTT
V: TRBV20-1; D: .; size: many; J: TRBJ1-5; CDR3: CSARDSWSGGGQPQHF; DNA: TGCAGTGCTAGAGATTCCTGGTCGGGGGGTGGTCAGCCCCAGCATTTT
V: TRBV12-3/TRBV12-4; D: TRBD1; size: .; J: TRBJ2-2; CDR3: CASRRQGVGTGEPFF; DNA: TGTGCCAGCAGGAGACAGGGGGTTGGTACCGGGGAGCCGTTTTTT
V: TRBV9; D: TRBD2; size: many; J: TRBJ2-1; CDR3: CASSEAGTSSEQFF; DNA: TGTGCCAGCAGCGAGGCCGGGACTAGTTCCGAGCAGTTCTTC
V: TRBV5-1; D: .; size: .; J: TRBJ2-7; CDR3: CASSLAPGSSYEQYF; DNA: TGCGCCAGCAGCTTGGCCCCTGGAAGCTCCTACGAGCAGTACTTC
V: TRBV6-2/TRBV6-3; D: .; size: few; J: TRBJ2-1; CDR3: CASSLSGWDYNEQFF; DNA: TGTGCCAGTAGCCTGTCAGGGTGGGACTACAATGAGCAGTTCTTC
V: TRBV12-3/TRBV12-4; D: TRBD1; size: once; J: TRBJ1-4; CDR3: CASNLTGGFEKLFF; DNA: TGTGCTAGCAACTTGACAGGGGGCTTTGAAAAACTGTTTTTT
V: TRBV6-6; D: TRBD1; size: many; J: TRBJ1-5; CDR3: CASSPRHRGANQPQHF; DNA: TGTGCCAGCAGTCCCCGTCACAGGGGGGCCAATCAGCCCCAGCATTTT
V: TRBV6-5; D: .; size: once; J: TRBJ2-7; CDR3: CTSSYSSASSYEQYF; DNA: TGTACCAGCAGTTATTCTTCCGCGAGCTCCTACGAGCAGTACTTC
V: TRBV12-3/TRBV12-4; D: TRBD1; size: .; J: TRBJ2-2; CDR3: CASGLRQGRSGELFF; DNA: TGTGCTAGCGGTCTCCGACAGGGGCGGAGCGGGGAGCTGTTTTTT
V: TRBV6-1; D: .; size: .; J: TRBJ2-5; CDR3: CVSRLGLKYQETQYF; DNA: TGTGTCAGCCGCTTGGGGTTGAAGTACCAAGAGACCCAGTACTTC
V: TRBV5-4; D: .; size: .; J: TRBJ1-2; CDR3: CASMLGGPGVAGYTF; DNA: TGTGCCAGCATGTTGGGGGGGCCAGGGGTGGCTGGCTACACTTTC
V: TRBV20-1; D: .; size: .; J: TRBJ2-7; CDR3: CSAIRPDGGGEQYF; DNA: TGCAGTGCTATCCGGCCCGACGGAGGGGGAGAGCAGTACTTC
V: TRBV7-8; D: .; size: .; J: TRBJ2-1; CDR3: CASSQGGNGISNEQFF; DNA: TGTGCCAGCAGCCAGGGAGGTAACGGGATAAGCAATGAGCAGTTCTTC
V: TRBV7-3; D: .; size: .; J: TRBJ2-2; CDR3: CASSSRLELGRELFF; DNA: TGTGCCAGTAGCTCGAGACTAGAGTTGGGTAGGGAGCTGTTTTTT
V: TRBV20-1; D: TRBD2; size: .; J: TRBJ2-3; CDR3: CSATQARENQDAQYF; DNA: TGCAGTGCGACGCAGGCGCGGGAGAACCAAGATGCGCAGTATTTT
V: TRBV6-2/TRBV6-3; D: .; size: .; J: TRBJ2-3; CDR3: CVSSYSKLDPTDTQYF; DNA: TGTGTCAGCAGTTACTCAAAACTAGACCCAACAGATACGCAGTATTTT
V: TRBV20-1; D: TRBD1; size: many; J: TRBJ1-6; CDR3: CSAVTGTGTTYNSPLHF; DNA: TGCAGTGCTGTTACCGGGACAGGGACGACCTATAATTCACCCCTCCACTTT
V: TRBV20-1; D: .; size: many; J: TRBJ1-1; CDR3: CSASWVGGNTEAFF; DNA: TGCAGTGCTAGTTGGGTTGGAGGGAACACTGAAGCTTTCTTT
V: TRBV20-1; D: .; size: many; J: TRBJ2-5; CDR3: CSAPDRQRGTQYF; DNA: TGCAGTGCCCCCGACCGCCAGAGAGGGACCCAGTACTTC
V: TRBV5-1; D: .; size: many; J: TRBJ2-3; CDR3: CASSSPSTDTQYF; DNA: TGCGCCAGCAGCTCCCCAAGCACAGATACGCAGTATTTT
V: TRBV4-1; D: TRBD1; size: .; J: TRBJ2-7; CDR3: CTSSQGPPGQSLDEQYF; DNA: TGCACCAGCAGCCAAGGTCCCCCGGGACAGAGTTTAGACGAGCAGTACTTC
V: TRBV10-3; D: TRBD2; size: .; J: TRBJ2-3; CDR3: CATCPLAGELNTRYF; DNA: TGTGCCACCTGCCCCCTAGCGGGAGAGTTAAATACGCGGTATTTT
V: TRBV14; D: .; size: many; J: TRBJ2-1; CDR3: CASSPITQRYNEQFF; DNA: TGTGCCAGCAGCCCGATAACCCAGCGGTACAATGAGCAGTTCTTC
V: TRBV4-1; D: .; size: .; J: TRBJ1-1; CDR3: CASSYRTENTEVFF; DNA: TGCGCCAGCAGCTACCGGACAGAGAACACCGAAGTTTTCTTT
V: TRBV10-3; D: .; size: .; J: TRBJ1-5; CDR3: CATQTEAISNQPQHF; DNA: TGTGCCACTCAGACAGAAGCTATTAGTAATCAGCCCCAGCATTTT
V: TRBV6-1; D: .; size: few; J: TRBJ1-2; CDR3: CASNETVGLYGYTF; DNA: TGTGCCAGCAATGAGACCGTTGGTTTGTATGGCTACACCTTC
V: TRBV6-1; D: .; size: .; J: TRBJ2-1; CDR3: CASSAIYNEEFF; DNA: TGTGCCAGCAGTGCGATCTACAATGAGGAGTTCTTC
V: TRBV12-3/TRBV12-4; D: TRBD1; size: once; J: TRBJ1-6; CDR3: CVSSLWERGPGGPLHF; DNA: TGTGTCAGCAGTTTATGGGAGAGGGGGCCGGGCGGACCCCTCCACTTT
V: TRBV20-1; D: TRBD1; size: .; J: TRBJ1-2; CDR3: CTARDGDRVAGYTF; DNA: TGCACTGCTAGAGATGGGGACAGGGTAGCGGGCTACACCTTC